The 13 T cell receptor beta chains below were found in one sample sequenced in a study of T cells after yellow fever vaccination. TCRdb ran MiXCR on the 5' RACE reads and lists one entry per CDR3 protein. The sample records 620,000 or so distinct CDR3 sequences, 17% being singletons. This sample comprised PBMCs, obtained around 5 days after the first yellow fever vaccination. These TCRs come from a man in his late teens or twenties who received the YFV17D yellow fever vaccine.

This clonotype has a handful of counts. The CDR3 loop is CASRTEDSTQPQHF. For the CDR3, the DNA is TGTGCCAGCAGAACGGAAGACTCTACTCAGCCCCAGCATTTT. The genes are TRBV27 and TRBJ1-5; no firm D call. This CDR3 region has 14 residues. CDR1 and CDR2 (germline): MNHEY, SMNVEV (reference sequence). Trimming removed 6 bases at V and 6 bases at J, with 15 bases between.

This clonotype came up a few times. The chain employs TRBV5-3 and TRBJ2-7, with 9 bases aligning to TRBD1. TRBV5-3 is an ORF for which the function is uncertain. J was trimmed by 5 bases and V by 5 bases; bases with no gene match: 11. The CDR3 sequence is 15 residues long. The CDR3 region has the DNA TGTGCCAGAAGAAACCTTCCGGACAGGGGCGACGAGCAGTACTTC. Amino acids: CARRNLPDRGDEQYF.

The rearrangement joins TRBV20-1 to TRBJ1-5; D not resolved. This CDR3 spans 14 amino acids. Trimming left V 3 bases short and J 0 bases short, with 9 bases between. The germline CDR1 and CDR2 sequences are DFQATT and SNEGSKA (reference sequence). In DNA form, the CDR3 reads TGCAGTGCTAGGCAGGATTTTAGCAATCAGCCCCAGCATTTT. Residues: CSARQDFSNQPQHF.

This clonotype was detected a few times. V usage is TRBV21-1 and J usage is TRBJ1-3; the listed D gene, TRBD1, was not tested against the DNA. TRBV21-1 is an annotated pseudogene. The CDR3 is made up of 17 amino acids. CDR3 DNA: TGTGCCAGCAGCTACCGGGACAGGGCGTGGAGTGGAAACACCATATATTTT. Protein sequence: CASSYRDRAWSGNTIYF.

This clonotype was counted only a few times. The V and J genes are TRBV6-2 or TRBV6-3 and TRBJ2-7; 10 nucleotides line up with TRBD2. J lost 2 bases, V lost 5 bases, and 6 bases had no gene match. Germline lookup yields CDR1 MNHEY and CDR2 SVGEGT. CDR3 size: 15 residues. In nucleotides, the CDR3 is TGTGCCAGCAGTGGCCCTAGCGGGGGTGCCTACGAGCAGTACTTC. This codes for CASSGPSGGAYEQYF.

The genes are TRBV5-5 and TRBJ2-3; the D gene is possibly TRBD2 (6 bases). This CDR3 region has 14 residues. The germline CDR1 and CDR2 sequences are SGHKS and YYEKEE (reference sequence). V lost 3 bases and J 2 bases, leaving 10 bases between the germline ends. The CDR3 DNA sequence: TGTGCCAGCAGCTCTAGGAGGGCCACAGATACGCAGTATTTT. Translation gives CASSSRRATDTQYF.

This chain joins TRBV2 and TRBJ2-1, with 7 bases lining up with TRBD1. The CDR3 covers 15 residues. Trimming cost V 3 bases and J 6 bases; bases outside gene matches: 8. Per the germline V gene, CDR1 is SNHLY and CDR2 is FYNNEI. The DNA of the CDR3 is TGTGCCAGCAGTGATGGAGACAGGGTTTCCAATGAGCAGTTCTTC. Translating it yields CASSDGDRVSNEQFF.

CDR3 nucleotide sequence: TGTGCCAGCAGTTACTCGAGGAATTCACCCCTCCACTTT. Translated: CASSYSRNSPLHF. The V call is TRBV6-2 or TRBV6-3, the J call TRBJ1-6; D call uncertain. CDR3 length: 13 residues. The V end was cut by 0 bases, the J end by 7 bases, with 4 bases between. In germline, CDR1 is MNHEY, CDR2 SVGEGT.

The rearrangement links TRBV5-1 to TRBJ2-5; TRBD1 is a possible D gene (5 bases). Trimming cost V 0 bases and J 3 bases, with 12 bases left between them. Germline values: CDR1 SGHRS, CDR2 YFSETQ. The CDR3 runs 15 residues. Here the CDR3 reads CASSLGFAGKETQYF. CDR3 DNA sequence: TGCGCCAGCAGCTTGGGGTTTGCAGGGAAAGAGACCCAGTACTTC. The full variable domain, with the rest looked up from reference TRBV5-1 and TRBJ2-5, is KAGVTQTPRYLIKTRGQQVTLSCSPISGHRSVSWYQQTPGQGLQFLFEYFSETQRNKGNFPGRFSGRQFSNSRSEMNVSTLELGDSALYLCASSLGFAGKETQYFGPGTRLLVL.

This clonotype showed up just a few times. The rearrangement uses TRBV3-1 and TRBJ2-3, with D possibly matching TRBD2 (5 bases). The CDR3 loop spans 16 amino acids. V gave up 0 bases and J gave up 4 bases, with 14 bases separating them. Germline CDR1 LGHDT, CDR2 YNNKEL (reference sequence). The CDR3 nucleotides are TGTGCCAGCAGCCAAGATGGAATGGGGAGCGCAGATACGCAGTATTTT. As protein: CASSQDGMGSADTQYF.

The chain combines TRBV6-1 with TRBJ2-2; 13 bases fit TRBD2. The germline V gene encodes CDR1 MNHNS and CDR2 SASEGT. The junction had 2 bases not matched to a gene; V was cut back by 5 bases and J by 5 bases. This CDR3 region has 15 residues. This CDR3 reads CASSRTSGRTGELFF. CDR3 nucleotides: TGTGCCAGCAGTCGGACTAGCGGGAGAACCGGGGAGCTGTTTTTT.

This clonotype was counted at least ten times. CDR3 sequence (DNA): TGTGCCAGCAGCTTCAGGGGACGAGAAAAACTGTTTTTT. Its translation is CASSFRGREKLFF. The J gene is TRBJ1-4, the V gene TRBV7-2, with D possibly TRBD1 on 6 matching bases. The CDR3 sequence is 13 residues long. Per germline, CDR1 SGHTA and CDR2 FQGNSA. Trimming removed 3 bases from V and 8 bases from J, with 10 bases in between.

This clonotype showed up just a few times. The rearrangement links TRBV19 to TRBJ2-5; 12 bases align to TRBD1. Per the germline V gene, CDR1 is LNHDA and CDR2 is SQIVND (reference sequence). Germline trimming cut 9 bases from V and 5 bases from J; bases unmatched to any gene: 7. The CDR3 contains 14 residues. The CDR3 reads CASGRDRGPETQYF. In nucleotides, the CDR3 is TGTGCCAGCGGGAGGGACAGGGGGCCGGAGACCCAGTACTTC.